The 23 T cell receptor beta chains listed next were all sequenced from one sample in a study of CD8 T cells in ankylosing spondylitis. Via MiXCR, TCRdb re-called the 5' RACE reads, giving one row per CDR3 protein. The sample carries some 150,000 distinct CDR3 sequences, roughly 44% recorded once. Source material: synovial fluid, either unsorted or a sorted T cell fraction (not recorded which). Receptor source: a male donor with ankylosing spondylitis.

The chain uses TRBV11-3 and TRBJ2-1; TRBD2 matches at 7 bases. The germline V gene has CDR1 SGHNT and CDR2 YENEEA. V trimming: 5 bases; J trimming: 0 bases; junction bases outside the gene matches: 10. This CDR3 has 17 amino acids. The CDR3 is CASSKAGLTGSYNEQFF. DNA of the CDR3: TGTGCCAGCAGCAAAGCGGGACTAACCGGCTCCTACAATGAGCAGTTCTTC.

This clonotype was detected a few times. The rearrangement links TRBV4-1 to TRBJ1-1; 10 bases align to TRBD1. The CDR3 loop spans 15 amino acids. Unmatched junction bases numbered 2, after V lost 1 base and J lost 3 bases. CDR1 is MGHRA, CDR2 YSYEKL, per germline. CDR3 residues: CASSQAGTGDTEAFF. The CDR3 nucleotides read TGCGCCAGCAGCCAAGCCGGGACAGGGGACACTGAAGCTTTCTTT.

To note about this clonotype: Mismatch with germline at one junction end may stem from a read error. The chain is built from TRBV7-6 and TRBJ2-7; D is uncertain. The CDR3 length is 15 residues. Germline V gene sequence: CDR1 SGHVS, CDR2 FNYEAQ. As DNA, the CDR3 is TGTGCCTGCAGCCCTAGAGCCTCCGGTTCCTACGAGCAGTACTTC. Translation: CACSPRASGSYEQYF.

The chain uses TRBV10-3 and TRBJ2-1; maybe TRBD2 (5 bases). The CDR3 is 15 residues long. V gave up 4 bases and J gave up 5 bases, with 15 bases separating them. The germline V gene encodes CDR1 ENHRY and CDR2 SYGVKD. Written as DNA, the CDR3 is TGTGCCATCAGTGGCCGGCGGCGGGCAGACAATGAGCAGTTCTTC. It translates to CAISGRRRADNEQFF.

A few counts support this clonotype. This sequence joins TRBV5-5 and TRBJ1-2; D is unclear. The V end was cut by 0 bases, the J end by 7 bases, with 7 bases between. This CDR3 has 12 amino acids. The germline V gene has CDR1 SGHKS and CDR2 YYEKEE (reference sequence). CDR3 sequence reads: CASSLVVPGYTF. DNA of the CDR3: TGTGCCAGCAGCTTGGTAGTTCCTGGCTACACCTTC. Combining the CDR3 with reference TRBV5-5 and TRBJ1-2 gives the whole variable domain DAGVTQSPTHLIKTRGQQVTLRCSPISGHKSVSWYQQVLGQGPQFIFQYYEKEERGRGNFPDRFSARQFPNYSSELNVNALLLGDSALYLCASSLVVPGYTFGSGTRLTVV.

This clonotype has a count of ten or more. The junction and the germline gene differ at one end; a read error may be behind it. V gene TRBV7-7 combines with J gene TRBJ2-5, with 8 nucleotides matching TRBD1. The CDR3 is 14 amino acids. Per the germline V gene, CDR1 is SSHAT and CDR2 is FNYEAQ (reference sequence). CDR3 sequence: CASSLRGHPWTQYF. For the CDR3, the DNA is TGTGCTAGCAGCCTCAGGGGGCATCCGTGGACCCAGTACTTC.

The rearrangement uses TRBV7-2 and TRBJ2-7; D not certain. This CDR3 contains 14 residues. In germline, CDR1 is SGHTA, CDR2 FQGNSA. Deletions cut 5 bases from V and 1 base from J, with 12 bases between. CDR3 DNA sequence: TGTGCCAGCAGCCTCTCCGGCTATTCCTACGAGCAGTACTTC. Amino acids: CASSLSGYSYEQYF.

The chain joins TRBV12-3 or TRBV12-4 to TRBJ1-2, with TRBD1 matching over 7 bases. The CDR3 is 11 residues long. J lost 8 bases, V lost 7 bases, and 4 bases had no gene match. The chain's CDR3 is CASNTGVGYTF. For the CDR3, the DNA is TGTGCCAGCAACACAGGGGTCGGCTACACCTTC.

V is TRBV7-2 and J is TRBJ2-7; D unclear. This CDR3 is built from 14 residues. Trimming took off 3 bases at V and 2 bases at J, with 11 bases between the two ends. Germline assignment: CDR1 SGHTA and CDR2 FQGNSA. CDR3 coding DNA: TGTGCCAGCAGCTTTGAACAGCGAGCCTACGAGCAGTACTTC. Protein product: CASSFEQRAYEQYF.

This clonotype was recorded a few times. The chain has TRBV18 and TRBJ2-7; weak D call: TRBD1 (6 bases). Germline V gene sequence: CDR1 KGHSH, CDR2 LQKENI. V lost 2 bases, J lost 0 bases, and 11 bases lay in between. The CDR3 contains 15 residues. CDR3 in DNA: TGTGCCAGCTCACCATGGTGGGGGCTCTCCTACGAGCAGTACTTC. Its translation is CASSPWWGLSYEQYF.

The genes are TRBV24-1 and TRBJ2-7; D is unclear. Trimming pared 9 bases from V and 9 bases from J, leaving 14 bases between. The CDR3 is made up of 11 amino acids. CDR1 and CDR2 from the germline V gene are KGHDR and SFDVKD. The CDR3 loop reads CATSDGDRQYF. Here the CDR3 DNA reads TGTGCCACCTCGGACGGTGATCGGCAGTACTTC.

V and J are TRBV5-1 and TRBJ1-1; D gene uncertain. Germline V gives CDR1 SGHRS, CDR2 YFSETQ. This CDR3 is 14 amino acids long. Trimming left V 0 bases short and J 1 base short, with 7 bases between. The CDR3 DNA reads TGCGCCAGCAGCTTGGGGCCCAGGAACACTGAAGCTTTCTTT. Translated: CASSLGPRNTEAFF.

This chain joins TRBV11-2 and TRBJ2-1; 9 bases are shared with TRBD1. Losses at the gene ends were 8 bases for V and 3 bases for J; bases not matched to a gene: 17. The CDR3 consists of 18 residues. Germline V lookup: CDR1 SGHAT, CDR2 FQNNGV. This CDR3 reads CASSKGTGLEGGYNEQFF. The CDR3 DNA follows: TGTGCCAGCTCGAAGGGGACAGGGCTTGAGGGGGGCTACAATGAGCAGTTCTTC.

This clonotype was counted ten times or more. CDR3 sequence (DNA): TGTGCCAGCAGTGATAAAGTGACAGATACGCAGTATTTT. This encodes CASSDKVTDTQYF. The V call is TRBV6-4, the J call TRBJ2-3; D is unresolved. CDR3 length equals 13 residues. Looked up from germline, CDR1 is MRHNA and CDR2 is SNTAGT. V lost 3 bases to trimming and J lost 3 bases, with 7 bases between them.

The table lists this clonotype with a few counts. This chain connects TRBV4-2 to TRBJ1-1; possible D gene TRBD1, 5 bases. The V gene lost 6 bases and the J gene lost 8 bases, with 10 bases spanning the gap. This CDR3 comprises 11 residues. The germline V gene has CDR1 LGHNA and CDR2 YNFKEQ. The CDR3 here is CASSVGTEAFF. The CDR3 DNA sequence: TGTGCCAGCAGTGTGGGGACCGAAGCTTTCTTT.

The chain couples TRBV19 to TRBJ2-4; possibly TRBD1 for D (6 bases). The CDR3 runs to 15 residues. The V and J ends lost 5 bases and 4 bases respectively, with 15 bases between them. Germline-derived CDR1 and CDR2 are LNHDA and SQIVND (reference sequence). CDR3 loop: CASSFITGIKNIQYF. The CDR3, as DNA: TGTGCCAGTAGTTTTATTACAGGGATTAAAAACATTCAGTACTTC.

The CDR3 reads CASSYSFRVEELNTEAFF. CDR3 in DNA: TGTGCCAGCAGTTACTCCTTCAGGGTGGAGGAACTTAACACTGAAGCTTTCTTT. The chain has TRBV6-2 or TRBV6-3 and TRBJ1-1; D is possibly TRBD1 (5 bases). Germline lookup yields CDR1 MNHEY and CDR2 SVGEGT. V was cut by 0 bases and J by 2 bases, with 19 bases left in between. CDR3 length equals 18 residues.

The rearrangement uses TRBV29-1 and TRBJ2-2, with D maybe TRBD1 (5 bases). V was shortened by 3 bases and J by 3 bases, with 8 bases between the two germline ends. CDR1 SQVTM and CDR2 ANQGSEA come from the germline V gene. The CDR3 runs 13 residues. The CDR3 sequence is CSVDGQYTGELFF. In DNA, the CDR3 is TGCAGCGTTGACGGACAATACACCGGGGAGCTGTTTTTT.

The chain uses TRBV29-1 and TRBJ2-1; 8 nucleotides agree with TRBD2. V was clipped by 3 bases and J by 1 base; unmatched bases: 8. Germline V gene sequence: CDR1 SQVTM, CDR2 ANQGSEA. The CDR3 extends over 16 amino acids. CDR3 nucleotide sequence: TGCAGCGTTGATCCCCGGGGGGGATGGTCCTACAATGAGCAGTTCTTC. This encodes CSVDPRGGWSYNEQFF.

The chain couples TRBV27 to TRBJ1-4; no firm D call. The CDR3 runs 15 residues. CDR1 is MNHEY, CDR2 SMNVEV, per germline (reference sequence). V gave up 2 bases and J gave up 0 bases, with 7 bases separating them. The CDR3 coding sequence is TGTGCCAGCAGTTTAAGCATTGCAACTAATGAAAAACTGTTTTTT. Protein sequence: CASSLSIATNEKLFF.

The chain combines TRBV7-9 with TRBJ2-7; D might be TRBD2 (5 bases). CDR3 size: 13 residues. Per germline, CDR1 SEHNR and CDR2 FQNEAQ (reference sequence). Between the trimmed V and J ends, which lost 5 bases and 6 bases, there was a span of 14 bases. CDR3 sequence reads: CASSHGVMSEQYF. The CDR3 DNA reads TGTGCCAGCAGCCACGGGGTGATGAGCGAGCAGTACTTC.

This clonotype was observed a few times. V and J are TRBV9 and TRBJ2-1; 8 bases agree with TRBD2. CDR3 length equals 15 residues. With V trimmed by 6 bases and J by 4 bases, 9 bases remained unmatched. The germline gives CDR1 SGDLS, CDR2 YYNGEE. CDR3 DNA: TGTGCCAGCACCCCCGGGACTAGGGATTACAATGAGCAGTTCTTC. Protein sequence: CASTPGTRDYNEQFF.

In DNA, the CDR3 is TGTGCCAGCAGCTTAGTCCCCCGAGAATTGTACGAGCAGTACTTC. Its translation: CASSLVPRELYEQYF. This rearrangement joins TRBV7-8 to TRBJ2-7; unclear D gene. V was shortened by 1 base and J by 4 bases, with 14 bases between the two germline ends. CDR1 is SGHVS, CDR2 FQNEAQ, per germline. The CDR3 is made up of 15 amino acids.